This T cell receptor (beta chain) was found in a study of T cell responses to AZD1222 COVID-19 vaccine (dated by TCRdb to 2020 to 2023). About the study as a whole: TCR sequencing was performed for over 230 trial participants, of whom around 200 were given two doses of AZD1222 and some 25 were given two doses of MenACWY control vaccine. Enrollment into the trials was organized by age into subgroups of 18-55, 56-69 and 70-plus years, and those subgroups contained approximately 160, 26 and 62 TCR-sequenced participants, respectively.

The germline V gene supplies CDR1 SQVTM and CDR2 ANQGSEA. Here V drops 0 bases and J drops 2 bases, and the junction holds 4 bases not matched to any gene. Reading from cysteine to phenylalanine, the CDR3 counts 15 amino acids. Here the CDR3 DNA is all that survives: 45 bases in frame from base 1. About this clone: The antigen this receptor binds is unknown. No base quality values were provided; no much bigger clone lies one nucleotide off.

The CDR3 regions of human TCRbeta chains were analyzed by immunosequencing. Concerning the study's data processing: Repertoire TCRs were matched against a reference library of SARS-CoV-2-specific TCRs generated with the MIRA antigen-specificity platform. Breadth was defined as the fraction of unique TCRs that were SARS-CoV-2-associated. Depth was defined as the fraction of total T cells that were SARS-CoV-2-associated. Using the MIRA data, each spike-specific TCR was assigned both to the spike region to which the TCR was reactive and to a CD4 or CD8 class. Log10-transformed breadth and depth values were compared by one-way ANOVA with Sidak's multiple comparisons tests. As stored in TCRdb, this immuneACCESS dataset retains in-frame rearrangements with V and J assigned. A fraction of the clones does not appear; measured against another copy, unresolved V genes explain less than half of the discrepancy, and the remainder lacks a known reason. The V and J calls and clone size were taken over from that table, and D and trimming were inferred from the DNA. This sample holds some 99,000 clones; approximately 84% were observed only once. The ten largest clones take up 14% of the sample.

The sample's time point label is to be understood as: about 28 days (+/-7) after the second vaccine dose. AZD1222 recipients whose second dose came at about 4 weeks and those whose second dose came at about 12 weeks were combined into one group, since spike-specific TCR depth and breadth did not differ between the two schedules. The vaccinee samples were drawn from two UK trials, COV001 and COV002, one of which was a single-blind randomized controlled phase 2/3 trial testing AZD1222 (ChAdOx1 nCoV-19) in healthy adults. Trial participant PBMC samples were collected at day 0 and day 28 after the second dose for TCRbeta chain sequencing. Overall study outcomes, separate from this receptor: The vaccine-associated CD4 TCRs covered the entire spike protein, and the dominant responses fell in regions 160-218 and 743-854. Most participants were white British and females outnumbered males, and the authors suggested that clonal diversity may have been underestimated. After two AZD1222 doses, spike-specific TCR breadth and depth were significantly higher than at day 0 and than in MenACWY recipients. Because no samples from the day 14 peak response were available, repertoires could be characterized only after the peak T cell response. Conclusions about previously exposed vaccinees were limited because only a handful of AZD1222 recipients were SARS-CoV-2 seropositive at baseline. Reportedly, almost half of the unique spike-specific TCRs recognized epitopes lying outside the regions that are mutated in the B.1.351 and B.1.1.7 variants. In the small 56-69-year group, the increase in depth fell short of significance, most likely because of low power.

This clonotype was sampled from an adult who received the AZD1222 COVID-19 vaccine. The rearranged chain carries TRBV29-1 and TRBJ1-3, with 7 bases in between that match TRBD1. The source material was peripheral blood, sampled 28 days after the second AZD1222 dose. The nucleotide sequence reads TGCAGCGTTGAAGACCGACAGGGTCCTGGAAACACCATATATTTT. It is translated as CSVEDRQGPGNTIYF.